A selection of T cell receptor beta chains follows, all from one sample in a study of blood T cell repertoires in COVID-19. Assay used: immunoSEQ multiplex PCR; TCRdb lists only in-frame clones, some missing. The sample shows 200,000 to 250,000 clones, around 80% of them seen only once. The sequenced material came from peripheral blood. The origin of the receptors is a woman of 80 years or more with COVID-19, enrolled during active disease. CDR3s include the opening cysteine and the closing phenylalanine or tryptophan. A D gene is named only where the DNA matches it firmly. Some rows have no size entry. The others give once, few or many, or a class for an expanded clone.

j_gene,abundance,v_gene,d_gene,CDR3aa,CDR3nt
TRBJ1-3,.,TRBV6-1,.,CASSEPYSGNTIYF,TGTGCCAGCAGTGAACCGTACTCTGGAAACACCATATATTTT
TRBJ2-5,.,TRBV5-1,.,CASSFLPTGKSETQYF,TGCGCCAGCAGCTTCCTACCAACAGGGAAATCTGAGACCCAGTACTTC
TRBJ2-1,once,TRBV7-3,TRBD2,CASGASGRGNEQFF,TGTGCCAGCGGCGCTAGCGGGAGGGGGAATGAGCAGTTCTTC
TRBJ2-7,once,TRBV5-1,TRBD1,CASSLAPLDRERGYEQYF,TGCGCCAGCAGCTTGGCCCCTTTGGACAGGGAGAGAGGCTACGAGCAGTACTTC
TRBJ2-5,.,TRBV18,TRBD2,CASSPRGRETQYF,TGTGCCAGCTCACCACGCGGGAGAGAGACCCAGTACTTC
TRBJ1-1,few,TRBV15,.,CATSRDKSYTEAFF,TGTGCCACCAGCAGAGATAAGAGCTACACTGAAGCTTTCTTT
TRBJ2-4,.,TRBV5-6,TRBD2,CASSFGGAPKNIQYF,TGTGCCAGCAGCTTCGGGGGGGCACCAAAAAACATTCAGTACTTC
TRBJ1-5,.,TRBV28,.,CASSFGGQPQHF,TGTGCCAGCAGTTTCGGTGGTCAGCCCCAGCATTTT
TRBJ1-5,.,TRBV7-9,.,CASSSQTGSNQPQHF,TGTGCCAGCAGCTCACAGACAGGCAGCAATCAGCCCCAGCATTTT
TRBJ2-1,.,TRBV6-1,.,CASSERRRAYNEQFF,TGTGCCAGCAGTGAAAGGAGACGGGCCTACAATGAGCAGTTCTTC
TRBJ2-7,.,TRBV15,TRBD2,CATRTSGTYEQYF,TGTGCCACCAGGACTAGCGGGACCTACGAGCAGTACTTC
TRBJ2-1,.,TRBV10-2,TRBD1,CASLMSDRGVDEQFF,TGCGCCAGCCTAATGAGCGACAGGGGGGTAGATGAGCAGTTCTTC
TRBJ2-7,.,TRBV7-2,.,CASSRTQGYEQYF,TGTGCCAGCAGCCGGACACAGGGCTACGAGCAGTACTTC
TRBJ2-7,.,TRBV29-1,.,CSVAGAGNYEQYF,TGCAGCGTTGCAGGGGCCGGGAACTACGAGCAGTACTTC
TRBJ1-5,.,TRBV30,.,CAWSASGHDGWSNQPQHF,TGTGCCTGGAGTGCCTCCGGACACGACGGGTGGAGCAATCAGCCCCAGCATTTT
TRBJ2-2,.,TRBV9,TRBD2,CASSVSPGGATGELFF,TGTGCCAGCAGCGTATCCCCGGGGGGGGCCACCGGGGAGCTGTTTTTT
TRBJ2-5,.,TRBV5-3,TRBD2,CARGGGETQYF,TGTGCCAGAGGGGGGGGAGAGACCCAGTACTTC
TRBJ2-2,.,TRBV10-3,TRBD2,CAISVLAGANTGELFF,TGTGCCATCAGTGTACTAGCGGGAGCGAACACCGGGGAGCTGTTTTTT
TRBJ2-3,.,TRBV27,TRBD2,CASSLGLGITDTQYF,TGTGCCAGCAGTCTCGGACTAGGCATCACAGATACGCAGTATTTT
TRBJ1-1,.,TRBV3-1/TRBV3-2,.,CASRRRGTEAFF,TGTGCCAGCAGGCGACGGGGAACTGAAGCTTTCTTT
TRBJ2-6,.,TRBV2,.,CASRAGSGANVLTF,TGTGCCAGCAGGGCAGGGTCCGGGGCCAACGTCCTGACTTTC
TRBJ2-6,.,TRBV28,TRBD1,CASSGTAYSGANVLTF,TGTGCCAGCAGCGGGACAGCGTACTCTGGGGCCAACGTCCTGACTTTC
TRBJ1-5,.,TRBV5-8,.,CASSLEGQGINQPQHF,TGTGCCAGCAGCTTGGAAGGCCAGGGGATCAATCAGCCCCAGCATTTT
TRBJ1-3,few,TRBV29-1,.,CSAETGGNTIYF,TGCAGCGCCGAGACAGGCGGAAACACCATATATTTT
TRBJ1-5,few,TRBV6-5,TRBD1,CASSNGQGARQPQHF,TGTGCCAGCAGCAACGGACAGGGGGCTCGACAGCCCCAGCATTTT
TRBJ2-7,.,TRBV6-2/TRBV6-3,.,CASSYHAGPSYEQYF,TGTGCCAGCAGTTACCACGCGGGGCCCTCCTACGAGCAGTACTTC
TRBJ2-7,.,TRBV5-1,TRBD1,CASSQGQEYSEQYF,TGCGCCAGCAGTCAGGGACAGGAGTATTCCGAGCAGTACTTC
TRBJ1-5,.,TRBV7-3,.,CASSSGRNQPQHF,TGTGCCAGCAGCTCAGGGCGAAATCAGCCCCAGCATTTT
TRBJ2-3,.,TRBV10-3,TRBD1,CAISLRDRGPDTQYF,TGTGCCATCAGCCTCCGGGACAGGGGACCAGATACGCAGTATTTT
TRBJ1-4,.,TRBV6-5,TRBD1,CASSIDRVDEKLFF,TGTGCCAGCAGTATTGACAGGGTCGATGAAAAACTGTTTTTT
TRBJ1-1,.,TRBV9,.,CASSVGMVGVTEAFF,TGTGCCAGCAGCGTAGGCATGGTCGGGGTCACTGAAGCTTTCTTT
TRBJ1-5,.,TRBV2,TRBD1,CASSERTGDQPQHF,TGTGCCAGCAGTGAGCGGACAGGGGATCAGCCCCAGCATTTT
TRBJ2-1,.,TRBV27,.,CASSPAGAYNEQFF,TGTGCCAGCAGCCCGGCGGGCGCCTACAATGAGCAGTTCTTC
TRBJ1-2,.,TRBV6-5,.,CASSYGGGGYTF,TGTGCCAGCAGTTATGGGGGGGGTGGCTACACCTTC
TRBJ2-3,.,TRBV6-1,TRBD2,CASSEAVAGTDTQYF,TGTGCCAGCAGTGAAGCAGTAGCGGGAACAGATACGCAGTATTTT
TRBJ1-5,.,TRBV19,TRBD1,CASRTGGVSNQPQHF,TGTGCCAGTAGAACAGGGGGAGTAAGTAATCAGCCCCAGCATTTT
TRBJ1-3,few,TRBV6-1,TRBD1,CASSGPAGQVFSGNTIYF,TGTGCCAGCAGTGGACCCGCCGGACAGGTATTCTCTGGAAACACCATATATTTT
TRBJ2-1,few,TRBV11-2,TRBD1,CASSWDRENEQFF,TGTGCCAGCAGCTGGGACAGGGAGAATGAGCAGTTCTTC
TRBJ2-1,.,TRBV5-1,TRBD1,CASSSRQGIYEQFF,TGCGCCAGCAGCTCCCGACAGGGGATCTATGAGCAGTTCTTC
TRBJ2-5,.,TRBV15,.,CATSRAQVPGETQYF,TGTGCCACCAGCAGAGCTCAAGTCCCGGGAGAGACCCAGTACTTC
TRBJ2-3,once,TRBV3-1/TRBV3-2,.,CASSPQVAISTDTQYF,TGTGCCAGCAGCCCCCAGGTAGCGATTAGCACAGATACGCAGTATTTT